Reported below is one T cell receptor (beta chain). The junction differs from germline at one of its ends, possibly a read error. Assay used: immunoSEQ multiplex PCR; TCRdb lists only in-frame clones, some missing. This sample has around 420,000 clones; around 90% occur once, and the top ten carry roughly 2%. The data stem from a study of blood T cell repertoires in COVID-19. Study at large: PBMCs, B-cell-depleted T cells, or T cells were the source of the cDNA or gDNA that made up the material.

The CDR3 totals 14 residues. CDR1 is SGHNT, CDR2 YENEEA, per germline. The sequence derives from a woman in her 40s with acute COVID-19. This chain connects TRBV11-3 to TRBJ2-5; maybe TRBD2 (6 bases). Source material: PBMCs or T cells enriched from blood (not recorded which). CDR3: CASSIEAGGETQYF. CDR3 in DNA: TGTGCCAGCAGCATAGAAGCGGGTGGGGAGACCCAGTACTTC. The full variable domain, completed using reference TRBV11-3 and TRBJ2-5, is EAGVVQSPRYKIIEKKQPVAFWCNPISGHNTLYWYLQNLGQGPELLIRYENEEAVDDSQLPKDRFSAERLKGVDSTLKIQPAELGDSAVYLCASSIEAGGETQYFGPGTRLLVL.